The T cell receptor beta chain under discussion was sequenced for a study of blood T cell repertoires in COVID-19. Study as a whole: The origin of the acute and convalescent COVID-19 samples was the United States, Italy and Spain.

The Seattle patients, enrolled during active infection, were followed longitudinally. This clone has just one count. This CDR3 is 15 amino acids long. Germline V gives CDR1 SGHAT, CDR2 FQNNGV. V was cut by 0 bases and J by 6 bases, with 14 bases left in between. Libraries were prepared by immunoSEQ multiplex PCR; TCRdb keeps only in-frame clonotypes and omits some of them. The table records 150,000 or so clones, about four fifths of them present only once. Source material: peripheral blood. The source is a woman aged 65 to 85 with COVID-19, enrolled during active disease. This rearrangement joins TRBV11-2 to TRBJ1-2; no clear D. The CDR3 spells CASSLDPGRVDGYTF. The CDR3 region has the DNA TGTGCCAGCAGCTTAGATCCCGGGCGGGTCGATGGCTACACCTTC.